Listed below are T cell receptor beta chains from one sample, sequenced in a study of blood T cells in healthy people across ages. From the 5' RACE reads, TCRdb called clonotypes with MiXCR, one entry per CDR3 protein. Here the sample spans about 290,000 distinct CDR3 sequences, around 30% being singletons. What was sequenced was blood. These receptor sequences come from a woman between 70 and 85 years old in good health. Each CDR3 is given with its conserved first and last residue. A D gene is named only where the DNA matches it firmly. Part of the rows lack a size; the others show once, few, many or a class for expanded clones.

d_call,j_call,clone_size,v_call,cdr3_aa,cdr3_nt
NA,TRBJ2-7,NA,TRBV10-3,CAISSLDQGRHEQYF,TGTGCCATCAGCTCACTAGACCAGGGACGGCACGAGCAGTACTTC
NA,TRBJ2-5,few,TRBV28,CASSPGGRQETQYF,TGTGCCAGCAGTCCCGGAGGAAGACAAGAGACCCAGTACTTC
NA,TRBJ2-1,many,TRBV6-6,CASSYSGTEQFF,TGTGCCAGCAGTTACTCTGGGACTGAGCAGTTCTTC
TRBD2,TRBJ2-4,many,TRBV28,CASSSRLAEAKNIQYF,TGTGCCAGCAGTTCCAGACTAGCGGAAGCCAAAAACATTCAGTACTTC
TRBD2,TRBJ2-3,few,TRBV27,CASSPTSVMGVDTQYF,TGTGCCAGCAGTCCGACTAGCGTCATGGGGGTAGATACGCAGTATTTT
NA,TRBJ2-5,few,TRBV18,CASSPRAAPEETQYF,TGTGCCAGCTCACCCCGAGCGGCACCCGAAGAGACCCAGTACTTC
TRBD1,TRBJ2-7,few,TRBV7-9,CASSPWDRAYEQYF,TGTGCCAGCAGCCCATGGGACAGGGCTTACGAGCAGTACTTC
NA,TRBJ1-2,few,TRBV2,CASSVQDNVGGYTF,TGTGCCAGCAGCGTACAGGACAACGTCGGGGGCTACACCTTC
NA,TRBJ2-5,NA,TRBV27,CASSFGDQETQYF,TGTGCCAGCAGTTTTGGGGACCAAGAGACCCAGTACTTC
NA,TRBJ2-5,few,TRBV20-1,CSARDISGSGETQYF,TGCAGTGCTAGAGATATATCGGGGTCGGGGGAGACCCAGTACTTC
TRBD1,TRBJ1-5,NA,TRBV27,CASSSRQGLNQPQHF,TGTGCCAGCAGTTCGCGACAGGGCCTCAATCAGCCCCAGCATTTT
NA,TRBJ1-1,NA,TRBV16,CASSQRAADTEAFF,TGTGCCAGCAGCCAAAGGGCGGCAGACACTGAAGCTTTCTTT
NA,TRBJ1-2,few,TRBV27,CASSPGLGGYTF,TGTGCCAGCAGTCCGGGGTTGGGTGGCTACACCTTC
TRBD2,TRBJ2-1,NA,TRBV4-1,CASSQGDGGNEQFF,TGCGCCAGCAGCCAAGGCGACGGGGGGAATGAGCAGTTCTTC
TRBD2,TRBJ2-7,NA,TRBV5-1,CASSLVGTSGSSYEQYF,TGCGCCAGCAGCTTGGTAGGGACTAGCGGGAGCTCCTACGAGCAGTACTTC
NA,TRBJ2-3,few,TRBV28,CASSSLGSGTDTQYF,TGTGCCAGCAGTTCCTTGGGGTCCGGCACAGATACGCAGTATTTT
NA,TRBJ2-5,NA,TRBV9,CASSVGPTQYF,TGTGCCAGCAGCGTAGGGCCGACCCAGTACTTC
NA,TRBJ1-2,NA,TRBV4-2,CASSQEGARGYTF,TGTGCCAGCAGCCAAGAAGGCGCCAGGGGCTACACCTTC
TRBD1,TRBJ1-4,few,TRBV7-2,CASSLRGGDEKLFF,TGTGCCAGCAGCTTGAGAGGGGGCGATGAAAAACTGTTTTTT
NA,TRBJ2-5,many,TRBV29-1,CSVATAQETQYF,TGCAGCGTTGCCACGGCTCAAGAGACCCAGTACTTC
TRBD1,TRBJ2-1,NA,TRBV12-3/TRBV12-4,CATISRTGLVNEQFF,TGTGCCACCATCTCCCGGACAGGGTTGGTTAATGAGCAGTTCTTC
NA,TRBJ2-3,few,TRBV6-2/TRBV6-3,CASSYMDTQYF,TGTGCCAGCAGTTACATGGATACGCAGTATTTT
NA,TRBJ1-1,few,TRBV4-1,CASSQTWGGPNTEAFF,TGCGCCAGCAGCCAAACGTGGGGTGGCCCTAACACTGAAGCTTTCTTT
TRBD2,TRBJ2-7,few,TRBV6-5,CASSSGTSAPYEQHF,TGTGCCAGCAGTTCCGGGACTAGCGCTCCCTACGAGCAGCACTTC
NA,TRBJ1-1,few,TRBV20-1,CSADQGSTEAFF,TGCAGTGCAGATCAGGGGAGCACTGAAGCTTTCTTT
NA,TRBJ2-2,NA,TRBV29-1,CSVSGPRNTGELFF,TGCAGCGTATCAGGGCCCCGGAACACCGGGGAGCTGTTTTTT
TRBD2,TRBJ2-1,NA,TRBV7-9,CASSPHLAGNAYNEQFF,TGTGCCAGCAGCCCGCATCTAGCGGGAAATGCCTACAATGAGCAGTTCTTC
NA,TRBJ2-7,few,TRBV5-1,CASSFGGGNYEQYF,TGCGCCAGCAGCTTCGGCGGCGGAAACTACGAGCAGTACTTC
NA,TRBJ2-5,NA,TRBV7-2,CASSLAGIPETQYF,TGTGCCAGCAGCTTAGCGGGGATTCCTGAGACCCAGTACTTC
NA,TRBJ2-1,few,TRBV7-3,CASSPGQNDERFF,TGTGCCAGCAGCCCCGGCCAGAACGATGAGCGGTTCTTC
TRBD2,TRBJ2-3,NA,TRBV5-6,CASSSPGSGIFRGDTQYF,TGTGCCAGCAGCTCCCCTGGCAGCGGGATTTTTCGCGGGGATACGCAGTATTTT
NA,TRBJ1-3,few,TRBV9,CASSAGPDKFSGNTIYF,TGTGCCAGCAGCGCCGGCCCGGACAAATTCTCTGGAAACACCATATATTTT
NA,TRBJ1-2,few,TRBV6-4,CASSLTVGYGYTF,TGTGCCAGCAGCTTGACAGTGGGCTATGGCTACACCTTC
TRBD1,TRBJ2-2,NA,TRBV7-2,CAGSWRTGGRTGELFF,TGTGCCGGCAGCTGGCGAACAGGGGGCCGGACCGGGGAGCTGTTTTTT
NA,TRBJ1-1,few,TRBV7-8,CASSLAHGEGRTEAFF,TGTGCCAGCAGCTTAGCGCACGGGGAAGGGAGGACTGAAGCTTTCTTT
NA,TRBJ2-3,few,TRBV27,CASSYGTYTDTQYF,TGTGCCAGCAGTTACGGGACTTACACAGATACGCAGTATTTT
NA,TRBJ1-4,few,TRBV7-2,CASSLYGTNEKLFF,TGTGCCAGCAGCTTATACGGGACCAATGAAAAACTGTTTTTT
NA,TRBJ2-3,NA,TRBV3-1,CASSPPFVDTQYF,TGTGCCAGCAGCCCGCCTTTTGTAGATACGCAGTATTTT
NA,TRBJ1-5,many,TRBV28,CASSLWDLNQPQHF,TGTGCCAGCAGTTTGTGGGACCTAAATCAGCCCCAGCATTTT
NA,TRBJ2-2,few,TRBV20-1,CSARDREKGSFGELFF,TGCAGTGCTAGAGATCGGGAGAAGGGGTCGTTTGGGGAGCTGTTTTTT
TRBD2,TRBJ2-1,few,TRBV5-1,CASSLDATSGRNEQFF,TGCGCCAGCAGCTTGGACGCGACTAGCGGGAGGAATGAGCAGTTCTTC
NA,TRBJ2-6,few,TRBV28,CASSRPSGANVLTF,TGTGCCAGCTCGAGGCCTTCTGGGGCCAACGTCCTGACTTTC
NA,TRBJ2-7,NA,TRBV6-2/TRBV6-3,CASSYSVWRGMNYEQYF,TGTGCCAGCAGTTACTCGGTTTGGCGCGGTATGAACTACGAGCAGTACTTC
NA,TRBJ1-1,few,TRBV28,CASSEGRLAFF,TGTGCCAGCAGCGAGGGGAGGCTGGCTTTCTTT
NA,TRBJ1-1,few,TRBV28,CASKTGNKVEAFF,TGTGCCAGCAAGACCGGGAACAAGGTTGAAGCTTTCTTT
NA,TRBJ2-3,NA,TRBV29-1,CSVERSAQYF,TGCAGCGTGGAACGCTCGGCGCAGTATTTT
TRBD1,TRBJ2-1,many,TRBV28,CASSFLRDRPYNEQFF,TGTGCCAGCAGTTTCCTCCGGGACAGGCCCTACAATGAGCAGTTCTTC
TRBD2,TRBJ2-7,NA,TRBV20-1,CSARDRRERFYEQYF,TGCAGTGCTAGAGATCGGCGGGAGAGGTTTTACGAGCAGTACTTC
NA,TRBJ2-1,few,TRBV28,CASSPLPRRGYNEQFF,TGTGCCAGCAGCCCCCTCCCGCGGAGGGGGTACAATGAGCAGTTCTTC
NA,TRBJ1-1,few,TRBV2,CASSDPEWTEAFF,TGTGCCAGCAGTGACCCAGAATGGACTGAAGCTTTCTTT